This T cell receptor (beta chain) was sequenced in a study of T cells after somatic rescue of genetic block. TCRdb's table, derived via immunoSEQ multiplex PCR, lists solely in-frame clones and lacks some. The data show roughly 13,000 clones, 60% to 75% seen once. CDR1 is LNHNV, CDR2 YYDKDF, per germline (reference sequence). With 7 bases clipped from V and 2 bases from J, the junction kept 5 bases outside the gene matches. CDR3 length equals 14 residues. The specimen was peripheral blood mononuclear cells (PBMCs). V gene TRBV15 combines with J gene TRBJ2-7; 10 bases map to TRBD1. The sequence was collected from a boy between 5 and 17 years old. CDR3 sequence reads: CATNLDRGAYEQYF. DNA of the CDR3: TGTGCCACCAACCTGGACAGGGGGGCCTACGAGCAGTACTTC.